The TCR beta chain under discussion was sequenced for a study of T cell clonality in common variable immunodeficiency. Study results and limitations: In common variable immunodeficiency, TCR beta chains reportedly carried fewer deletions and N-nucleotide insertions. TCRbeta clonality was increased in CVID versus healthy controls. CVID subjects shared fewer TCRbeta clones than healthy controls did.

A remark on this clone: Its target is unknown. The CDR3 end is not reached by the read, which stops 3 residues before it; the germline J gene fills it in.

Equal genomic DNA amounts from CVID and control samples were sequenced. Profiled with immunoSEQ multiplex PCR; TCRdb holds only in-frame clones, not every one. The sample shows 25,000 to 35,000 clones, none of them appearing just once. Germline loops: CDR1 SGHVS, CDR2 FNYEAQ. The CDR3 totals 14 residues. V was clipped by 5 bases and J by 6 bases; unmatched bases: 8. The receptor comes from a human donor with common variable immunodeficiency. Sequences were obtained from peripheral blood mononuclear cells. The J gene is TRBJ1-1, the V gene TRBV7-6, with 8 nucleotides matching TRBD1. The sequenced CDR3 bases are TGTGCCAGCAGCCAAGCCGGACAGGGAGCTGAA. The encoded protein is CASSQAGQGAE. The complete CDR3 reads CASSQAGQGAEAFF.